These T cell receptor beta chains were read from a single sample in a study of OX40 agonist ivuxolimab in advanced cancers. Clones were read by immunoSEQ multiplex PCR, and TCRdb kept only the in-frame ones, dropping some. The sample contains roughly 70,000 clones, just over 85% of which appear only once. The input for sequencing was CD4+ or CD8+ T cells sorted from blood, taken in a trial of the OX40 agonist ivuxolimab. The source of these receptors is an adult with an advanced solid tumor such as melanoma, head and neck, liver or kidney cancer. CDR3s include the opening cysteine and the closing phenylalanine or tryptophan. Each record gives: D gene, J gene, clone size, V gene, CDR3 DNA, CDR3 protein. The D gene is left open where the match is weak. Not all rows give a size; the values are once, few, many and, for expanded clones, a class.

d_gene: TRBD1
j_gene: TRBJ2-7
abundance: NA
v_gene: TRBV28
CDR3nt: TGTGCCAGCAGTTTACTACGACAGGGGGGGAACTCCTACGAGCAGTACTTC
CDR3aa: CASSLLRQGGNSYEQYF

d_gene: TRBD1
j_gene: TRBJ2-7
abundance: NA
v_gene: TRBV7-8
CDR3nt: TGTGCCAGCAGCTTGCTGGGACAGGGGCCCTACGAGCAGTACTTC
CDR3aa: CASSLLGQGPYEQYF

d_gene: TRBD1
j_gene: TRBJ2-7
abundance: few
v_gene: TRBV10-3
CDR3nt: TGTGCCATCAGTGACCCTACCGGGACAGGCGACGAGCAGTACTTC
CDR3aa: CAISDPTGTGDEQYF

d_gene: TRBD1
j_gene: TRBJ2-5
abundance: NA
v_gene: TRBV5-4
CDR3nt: TGTGCCAGCAGCTTCGACAGGGACGAGACCCAGTACTTC
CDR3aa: CASSFDRDETQYF

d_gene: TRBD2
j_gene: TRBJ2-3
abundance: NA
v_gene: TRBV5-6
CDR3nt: TGTGCCAGCAGCTTCGGTAGCGGGACCACAGATACGCAGTATTTT
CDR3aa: CASSFGSGTTDTQYF

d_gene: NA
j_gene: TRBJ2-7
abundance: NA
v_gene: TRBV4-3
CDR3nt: TGCGCCAGCAGCCAAGTGGTACAGGCCGAGCAGTACTTC
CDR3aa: CASSQVVQAEQYF

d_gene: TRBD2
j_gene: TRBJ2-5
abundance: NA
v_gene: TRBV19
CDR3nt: TGTGCCAGTAGTCGCGGACTAGCGGGAGGGGAAGAGACCCAGTACTTC
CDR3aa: CASSRGLAGGEETQYF

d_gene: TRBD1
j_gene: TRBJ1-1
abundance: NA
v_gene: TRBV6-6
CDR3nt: TGTGCCAGCAGCTCCGGGACAGGGGGCTCGGCTTTCTTT
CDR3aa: CASSSGTGGSAFF

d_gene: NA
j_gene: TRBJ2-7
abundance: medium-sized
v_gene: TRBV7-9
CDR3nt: TGTGCCAGCAGCTTTGAACAGCAGAATATCTACGAGCAGTACTTC
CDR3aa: CASSFEQQNIYEQYF

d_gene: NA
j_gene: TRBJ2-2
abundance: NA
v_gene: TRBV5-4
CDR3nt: TGTGCCAGCAGCTTGGAGGAGGGCTCGAACACCGGGGAGCTGTTTTTT
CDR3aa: CASSLEEGSNTGELFF

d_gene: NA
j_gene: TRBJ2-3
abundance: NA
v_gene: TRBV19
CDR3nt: TGTGCCAGTAGTTATAGCGGCACAGATACGCAGTATTTT
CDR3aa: CASSYSGTDTQYF

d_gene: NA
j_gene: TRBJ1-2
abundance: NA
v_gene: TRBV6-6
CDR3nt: TGTGCCAGCAGACCTACAGCTAACTATGGCTACACCTTC
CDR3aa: CASRPTANYGYTF

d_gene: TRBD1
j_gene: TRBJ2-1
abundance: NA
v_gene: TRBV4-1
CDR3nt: TGCGCCAGCAGCCTTCAGACAGGGGATGAGCAGTTCTTC
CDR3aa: CASSLQTGDEQFF

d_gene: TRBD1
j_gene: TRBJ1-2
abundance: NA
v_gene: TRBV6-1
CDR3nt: TGTGCCAGCAGCCTACAGGGGCTTGGGTATGGCTACACCTTC
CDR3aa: CASSLQGLGYGYTF

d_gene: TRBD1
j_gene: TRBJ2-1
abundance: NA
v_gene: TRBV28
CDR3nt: TGTGCCAGCCACGAGGGGACAGGCAATGAGCAGTTCTTC
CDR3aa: CASHEGTGNEQFF

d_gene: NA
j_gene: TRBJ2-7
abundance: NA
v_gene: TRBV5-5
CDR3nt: TGTGCCAGCAGCTTCGGGGACGAGCAGTACTTC
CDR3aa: CASSFGDEQYF

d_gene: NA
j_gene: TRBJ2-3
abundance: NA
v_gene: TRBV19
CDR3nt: TGTGCCAGTAGCACTGACTCCCTTGGGGGAAATACGCAGTATTTT
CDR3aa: CASSTDSLGGNTQYF